These 13 T cell receptor beta chains originate from one sample sequenced in a study of blood T cell repertoires in COVID-19 (dated by TCRdb to the early 2020s). Libraries were prepared through the immunoSEQ multiplex PCR assay. What TCRdb holds here is the immuneACCESS table cut down to in-frame rearrangements. Part of the clones is not present; checked against another copy, under half of the missing clones reflect an unresolved V gene, and the others are unexplained. The sample includes 70,000 to 95,000 clones, with roughly 79% observed a single time. The ten largest clones add up to roughly 16% of the sample. Specimen: peripheral blood. Receptors originate from a human donor in a cohort sampled during active COVID-19.

This clone has ten or more counts. The rearrangement links TRBV29-1 to TRBJ2-1; 7 bases match TRBD2. The germline CDR1 and CDR2 sequences are SQVTM and ANQGSEA. The CDR3 length is 11 residues. CDR3 in amino acids: CASGLYNEQFF. The CDR3 DNA is TGCGCTAGCGGTCTATACAATGAGCAGTTCTTC.

The chain carries TRBV19 and TRBJ2-2; 7 bases are a match to TRBD1. CDR3 size: 16 residues. Trimming took 0 bases from V and 2 from J; bases not matched to a gene: 3. CDR1 LNHDA and CDR2 SQIVND come from the germline V gene (reference sequence). CDR3 coding DNA: TGTGCCAGTAGTATAGACGGACAGGTCAACACCGGGGAGCTGTTTTTT. Its protein product is CASSIDGQVNTGELFF.

The J gene is TRBJ2-3, the V gene TRBV29-1, with TRBD2 matching over 10 bases. Trimming took 4 bases from V and 1 from J; bases not matched to a gene: 8. The CDR3 spans 16 residues. CDR1 and CDR2 (germline): SQVTM, ANQGSEA. This CDR3 reads CSVVGLAGAGTDTQYF. The CDR3, as DNA: TGCAGCGTTGTTGGGCTAGCGGGAGCGGGCACAGATACGCAGTATTTT.

The chain links TRBV12-3 or TRBV12-4 to TRBJ1-1, with 8 bases matching TRBD1. The CDR3 spans 13 residues. V trimming: 4 bases; J trimming: 7 bases; junction bases outside the gene matches: 5. The CDR3 nucleotides read TGTGCCAGCAGTTCCCGGACAGGGCGTGAAGCTTTCTTT. It translates to CASSSRTGREAFF.

The rearrangement uses TRBV11-3 and TRBJ2-1; 8 bases map to TRBD2. The CDR3 spans 14 residues. J lost 0 bases, V lost 6 bases, and 1 base had no gene match. Germline CDR1 is SGHNT and CDR2 is YENEEA. This CDR3 reads CASSAGGSYNEQFF. CDR3 sequence (DNA): TGTGCCAGCAGTGCGGGAGGCTCCTACAATGAGCAGTTCTTC.

This chain joins TRBV2 and TRBJ1-4; 8 bases match TRBD1. The germline V gene has CDR1 SNHLY and CDR2 FYNNEI. This CDR3 spans 14 amino acids. With 3 bases clipped from V and 10 bases from J, the junction kept 7 bases outside the gene matches. The CDR3 nucleotides are TGTGCCAGCAGTGAGAGACAGGGGTTCGGAAAACTGTTTTTT. Its translation: CASSERQGFGKLFF.

The V call is TRBV4-2, the J call TRBJ1-2; 7 nucleotides agree with TRBD1. J gave up 3 bases and V 2 bases, and 9 bases lay outside the gene matches. The length of the CDR3 is 16 residues. CDR1 LGHNA and CDR2 YNFKEQ come from the germline V gene. CDR3 in amino acids: CASSQSTDRKYYGYTF. CDR3 sequence (DNA): TGTGCCAGCAGCCAATCTACGGACAGGAAGTACTATGGCTACACCTTC.

The rearrangement joins TRBV11-2 to TRBJ2-7, with 8 positions matching TRBD1. V dropped 1 base and J dropped 2; count of bases not matched to a gene: 7. This CDR3 spans 16 amino acids. Germline assignment: CDR1 SGHAT and CDR2 FQNNGV. For the CDR3, the DNA is TGTGCCAGCAGCTTAGGGGTGACAGGGGTCGCCTACGAGCAGTACTTC. This sequence encodes CASSLGVTGVAYEQYF.

The V gene is TRBV20-1, the J gene TRBJ1-1; D is ambiguous. V was cut by 3 bases and J by 5 bases, with 7 bases left in between. This CDR3 is 11 amino acids long. From germline, CDR1 is DFQATT and CDR2 SNEGSKA (reference sequence). CDR3 sequence (DNA): TGCAGTGCTAGCTCGAGAACTGAAGCTTTCTTT. This encodes CSASSRTEAFF.

This clone came up a few times. The chain employs TRBV24-1 and TRBJ1-2; D is possibly TRBD1 (6 bases). Per germline, CDR1 KGHDR and CDR2 SFDVKD. Between the trimmed V and J ends, which lost 2 bases and 7 bases, there was a span of 10 bases. The CDR3 consists of 13 residues. The CDR3 nucleotides are TGTGCCACCAGTGATTCCCCACAGGGTGGCTACACCTTC. This codes for CATSDSPQGGYTF.

This sequence joins TRBV5-1 and TRBJ2-5, with 9 bases aligning to TRBD1. There are 16 residues in the CDR3. The germline CDR1 and CDR2 sequences are SGHRS and YFSETQ. V lost 4 bases and J lost 3; bases outside the gene matches: 10. The CDR3: CASSTGQGGGKETQYF. The CDR3 coding sequence is TGCGCCAGCAGCACGGGACAGGGTGGGGGGAAAGAGACCCAGTACTTC.

This clone has just one count. The DNA for the CDR3 is TGTGCCACCAGTGACCCCATTACAGGGTTTGATGAGCAGTTCTTC. It codes for CATSDPITGFDEQFF. This chain links TRBV24-1 with TRBJ2-1; weak D call: TRBD1 (6 bases). The V and J ends lost 4 bases and 8 bases respectively, with 17 bases between them. The CDR3 is 15 residues long. Germline V gene lookup returns CDR1 KGHDR and CDR2 SFDVKD.

The gene calls are TRBV28 and TRBJ1-2; perhaps TRBD1 as D (5 bases). Trimming shortened V by 6 bases and J by 2 bases, and 13 bases separated the two germline ends. Germline V gene lookup returns CDR1 MDHEN and CDR2 SYDVKM. The CDR3 contains 14 residues. The CDR3 region has the DNA TGTGCCAGCAGCTCCGCCGGGGGGAACTATGGCTACACCTTC. Its translation is CASSSAGGNYGYTF.